The 14 T cell receptor beta chains given below trace back to one sample, sequenced in a study of cytomegalovirus exposure and HLA in healthy donors (dated by TCRdb to the late 2010s). Receptors were amplified or captured by the immunoSEQ multiplex PCR assay. The multiplex PCR relied on a mix of 60 forward primers for TCR Vbeta segments and 13 reverse primers for TCR Jbeta segments. TCRdb limited this immuneACCESS table to in-frame rearrangements with V and J called. A share of clones is missing; checked studies link under half to unresolved V genes, and the rest is unexplained. The table for this sample lists approximately 160,000 clones; over 70% of them were counted only once. The leading ten clones occupy approximately 6% of the sample. The sequencing sample was made of PBMCs. Receptor source: a young man in good health and CMV-seropositive.

This clone has just a few counts. The V gene is TRBV6-6, the J gene TRBJ2-7, with D possibly being TRBD2 (6 bases). Per germline, CDR1 MNHNY and CDR2 SVGAGI (reference sequence). The CDR3 contains 14 residues. V gave up 2 bases and J gave up 4 bases, with 12 bases separating them. CDR3 loop: CASSYTEGPYEQYF. DNA of the CDR3: TGTGCCAGCAGTTACACGGAGGGCCCTTACGAGCAGTACTTC.

This sequence joins TRBV9 and TRBJ2-3; no clear D. The V gene's germline CDR1 is SGDLS and CDR2 YYNGEE. V was pared by 1 base and J by 6 bases, with 9 bases between. The CDR3 consists of 13 residues. The CDR3 loop reads CASSVYAADTQYF. CDR3 DNA: TGTGCCAGCAGCGTATATGCAGCGGATACGCAGTATTTT. Using reference TRBV9 and TRBJ2-3 for the parts outside the CDR3, the full variable domain is DSGVTQTPKHLITATGQRVTLRCSPRSGDLSVYWYQQSLDQGLQFLIQYYNGEERAKGNILERFSAQQFPDLHSELNLSSLELGDSALYFCASSVYAADTQYFGPGTRLTVL.

The chain links TRBV6-6 to TRBJ1-4; no clear D gene. Per germline, CDR1 MNHNY and CDR2 SVGAGI (reference sequence). The CDR3 has 15 residues. V was pared by 2 bases and J by 7 bases, with 14 bases between. The CDR3: CASSYIISGAEKLFF. In DNA, the CDR3 is TGTGCCAGCAGTTACATCATAAGCGGAGCTGAAAAACTGTTTTTT.

There are a few counts of this clone. The sample holds other DNA sequences that translate to the same CDR3. CDR3 amino acids: CASSLERNTEAFF. The CDR3 DNA follows: TGTGCCAGCAGCTTAGAGAGGAACACTGAAGCTTTCTTT. The chain joins TRBV7-2 to TRBJ1-1; D unresolved. This CDR3 has 13 residues. V shed 1 base and J shed 1 base, with 4 bases lying between them. Germline CDR1 SGHTA, CDR2 FQGNSA. Combining the CDR3 with reference TRBV7-2 and TRBJ1-1 gives the whole variable domain GAGVSQSPSNKVTEKGKDVELRCDPISGHTALYWYRQSLGQGLEFLIYFQGNSAPDKSGLPSDRFSAERTGGSVSTLTIQRTQQEDSAVYLCASSLERNTEAFFGQGTRLTVV.

The gene calls are TRBV19 and TRBJ1-5; 7 nucleotides match TRBD1. With 5 bases clipped from V and 4 bases from J, the junction kept 8 bases outside the gene matches. The CDR3 is made up of 15 amino acids. Germline CDR1 reads LNHDA; CDR2 reads SQIVND (reference sequence). The CDR3 bases are TGTGCCAGTAGTCGCGGCGGGGACAGTAATCAGCCCCAGCATTTT. Translation: CASSRGGDSNQPQHF.

This clone has a single count. This chain uses TRBV7-2 with TRBJ2-7; 7 bases agree with TRBD1. Germline V lookup: CDR1 SGHTA, CDR2 FQGNSA. The CDR3 runs 11 residues. Losses at the gene ends were 3 bases for V and 10 bases for J; bases not matched to a gene: 3. DNA of the CDR3: TGTGCCAGCAGCTTTGAGGGGGCCCAGTACTTC. Residues: CASSFEGAQYF.

The chain recombines TRBV30 with TRBJ1-5; possibly TRBD1 for D (5 bases). CDR3 length: 17 amino acids. V was cut by 0 bases and J by 3 bases, with 18 bases left in between. Per the germline V gene, CDR1 is GTSNPN and CDR2 is SVGIG (reference sequence). In nucleotides, the CDR3 is TGTGCCTGGAGTGTACAACCCCTGGGCAGGGTCAATCAGCCCCAGCATTTT. Its protein product is CAWSVQPLGRVNQPQHF.

V and J are TRBV6-5 and TRBJ1-1; D unclear. The length of the CDR3 is 11 residues. Germline CDR1 is MNHEY and CDR2 is SVGAGI. Trimming took off 6 bases at V and 8 bases at J, with 10 bases between the two ends. The CDR3 sequence is CASSPGSEAFF. The DNA for the CDR3 is TGTGCCAGCAGCCCCGGGTCAGAAGCTTTCTTT.

The chain combines TRBV6-5 with TRBJ2-2; 7 nucleotides align to TRBD1. The CDR3 is made up of 15 amino acids. From germline, CDR1 is MNHEY and CDR2 SVGAGI. V shed 10 bases and J 2 bases; nucleotides not matched to a gene: 10. CDR3 coding DNA: TGTGCCACCAACTTCAGGGGGTATAACACCGGGGAGCTGTTTTTT. As protein: CATNFRGYNTGELFF.

The gene calls are TRBV6-5 and TRBJ2-7, with 11 bases matching TRBD1. This CDR3 region has 15 residues. V gave up 6 bases and J gave up 0 bases; unmatched junction bases: 4. Germline V lookup: CDR1 MNHEY, CDR2 SVGAGI. The CDR3 loop is CASSSGTGGSYEQYF. The CDR3 DNA sequence: TGTGCCAGCAGCTCCGGGACAGGGGGCTCCTACGAGCAGTACTTC.

This clone showed up just once. The chain uses TRBV14 and TRBJ1-1; D gene unclear. Germline loops: CDR1 SGHDN, CDR2 FVKESK. V gave up 4 bases and J gave up 6 bases, with 6 bases separating them. This CDR3 is built from 11 residues. CDR3 in DNA: TGTGCCAGCAGCCCGGCGGCTGAAGCTTTCTTT. Translated, it gives CASSPAAEAFF.

This clone has a handful of counts. The chain joins TRBV28 to TRBJ1-2; D gene unclear. CDR1 MDHEN and CDR2 SYDVKM come from the germline V gene. V shed 0 bases and J shed 6 bases, with 23 bases lying between them. CDR3 length equals 18 residues. CDR3 in amino acids: CASSLWETGTFGGHGYTF. The CDR3 region has the DNA TGTGCCAGCAGTTTATGGGAGACCGGCACCTTTGGAGGCCATGGCTACACCTTC.

The rearrangement links TRBV4-3 to TRBJ1-2; D ambiguous. The CDR3 runs 14 residues. V lost 0 bases to trimming and J lost 9 bases, with 14 bases between them. Per germline, CDR1 LGHNA and CDR2 YSLEER. The CDR3 is CASSQDNGGRRYTF. As DNA, the CDR3 is TGCGCCAGCAGCCAAGATAACGGAGGCAGGCGCTACACCTTC.

The sample holds one count of this clone. DNA for the CDR3: TGTGCCAGCAGCTTGGGCAGGGCGGCGGAGACCCAGTACTTC. Translated, it gives CASSLGRAAETQYF. V and J are TRBV11-3 and TRBJ2-5; the D gene is possibly TRBD1 (5 bases). With 3 bases removed from V and 5 bases from J, the gap between germline ends came to 13 bases. Germline values: CDR1 SGHNT, CDR2 YENEEA. CDR3 length: 14 amino acids.